The following is a T cell receptor beta chain sequence with its context. This CDR3 comprises 12 residues. The V gene end was trimmed by 4 bases and the J gene end by 6 bases; junction bases not matched to a gene: 5. Germline CDR1 is DFQATT and CDR2 is SNEGSKA (reference sequence). The record originates from a study of glioma-infiltrating T cells. Amplification of TCR alpha and beta CDR3 regions from RNA used iRepertoire nested multiplex PCR. Each CDR3 protein gets one entry after TCRdb re-called the multiplex PCR reads with MiXCR. The table records roughly 190,000 distinct CDR3 sequences, approximately 30% of them present only once.

The sequence was obtained from a human donor with low-grade glioma or glioblastoma, undergoing nonglioma brain surgery, or in good health (not recorded which). Sequencing was done on a sample of glioma tissue, nonneoplastic brain tissue, or PBMCs (not recorded which). The chain couples TRBV20-1 to TRBJ2-7; the match to TRBD1 covers 8 bases. The CDR3 reads CSATFTGGEQYF. For the CDR3, the DNA is TGCAGTGCTACCTTCACAGGGGGCGAGCAGTACTTC.